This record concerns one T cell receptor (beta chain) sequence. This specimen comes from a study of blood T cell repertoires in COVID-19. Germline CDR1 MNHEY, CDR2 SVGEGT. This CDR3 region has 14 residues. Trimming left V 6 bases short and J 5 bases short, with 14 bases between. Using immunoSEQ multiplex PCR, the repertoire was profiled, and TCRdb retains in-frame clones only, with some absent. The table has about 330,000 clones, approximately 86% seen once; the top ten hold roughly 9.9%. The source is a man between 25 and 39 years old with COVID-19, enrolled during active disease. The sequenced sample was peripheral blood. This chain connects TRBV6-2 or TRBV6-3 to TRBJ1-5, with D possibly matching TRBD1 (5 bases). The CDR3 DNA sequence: TGTGCCAGCAGCCCCGGGGGGTACTATCAGCCCCAGCATTTT. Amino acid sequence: CASSPGGYYQPQHF.